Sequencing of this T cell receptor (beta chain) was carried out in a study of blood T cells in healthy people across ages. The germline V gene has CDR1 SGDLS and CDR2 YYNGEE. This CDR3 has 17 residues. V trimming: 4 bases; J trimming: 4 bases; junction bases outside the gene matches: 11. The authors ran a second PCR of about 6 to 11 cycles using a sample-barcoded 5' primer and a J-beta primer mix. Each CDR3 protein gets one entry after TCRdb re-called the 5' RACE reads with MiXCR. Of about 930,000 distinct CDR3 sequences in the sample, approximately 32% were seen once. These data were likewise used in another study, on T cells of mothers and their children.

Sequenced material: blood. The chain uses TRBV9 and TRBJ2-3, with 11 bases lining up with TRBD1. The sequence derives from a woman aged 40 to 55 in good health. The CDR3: CASSSTRDRGISDTQYF. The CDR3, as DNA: TGTGCCAGCAGCTCCACACGGGACAGGGGGATATCAGATACGCAGTATTTT.